A selection of T cell receptor beta chains follows, all from one sample in a study of CD8+CD57+ T cells in acquired aplastic anemia. TCRdb reprocessed the reads with MiXCR, giving one entry per CDR3 protein. This sample carries over 150,000 distinct CDR3 sequences, just under 45% of them seen once, and the ten largest clones take about 1.1%. Sequencing was done on a sample of sorted CD4+, CD8+, or CD8+CD57+ T cells (not recorded which) from PBMCs. The origin of the receptors is a human donor in good health. CDR3s include the opening cysteine and the closing phenylalanine or tryptophan. A D gene is named only where the DNA matches it firmly. The listing skips clone size in some rows; elsewhere it reads once, few, many or a size class.

d_gene: TRBD1; v_gene: TRBV29-1; j_gene: TRBJ2-1; abundance: .; CDR3nt: TGCAGCGGCGGGACAGGGAATGAGCAGTTCTTC; CDR3aa: CSGGTGNEQFF
d_gene: .; v_gene: TRBV6-1; j_gene: TRBJ1-1; abundance: many; CDR3nt: TGTGCCAGCAGTCAAGCGGGCACTGAAGCTTTCTTT; CDR3aa: CASSQAGTEAFF
d_gene: .; v_gene: TRBV18; j_gene: TRBJ1-1; abundance: .; CDR3nt: TGTGCCAGCTCAAAGTGGACGGAAGCTTTCTTT; CDR3aa: CASSKWTEAFF
d_gene: .; v_gene: TRBV25-1; j_gene: TRBJ2-1; abundance: .; CDR3nt: TGTGCCAGCAGTGCGACTAGTCGTAATGAGCAGTTCTTC; CDR3aa: CASSATSRNEQFF
d_gene: .; v_gene: TRBV19; j_gene: TRBJ1-5; abundance: many; CDR3nt: TGTGCCAGTAGTATAGGCCAATATAGCAATCAGCCCCAGCATTTT; CDR3aa: CASSIGQYSNQPQHF
d_gene: .; v_gene: TRBV20-1; j_gene: TRBJ1-2; abundance: .; CDR3nt: TGCAGTGCTAGAGAGGTCTCCTATGGCTACACCTTC; CDR3aa: CSAREVSYGYTF
d_gene: TRBD1; v_gene: TRBV7-2; j_gene: TRBJ1-2; abundance: .; CDR3nt: TGTGCCAGCAGCTTCCCACAGGGGGATGTCTACACCTTC; CDR3aa: CASSFPQGDVYTF
d_gene: .; v_gene: TRBV9; j_gene: TRBJ2-1; abundance: many; CDR3nt: TGTGCCAGCAGCGTAACGGCGACCTACAATGAGCAGTTCTTC; CDR3aa: CASSVTATYNEQFF
d_gene: .; v_gene: TRBV7-2; j_gene: TRBJ2-5; abundance: once; CDR3nt: TGTGCCAGCAGCTTAGGCGGTAACTCCCAAGAGACCCAGTACTTC; CDR3aa: CASSLGGNSQETQYF
d_gene: .; v_gene: TRBV15; j_gene: TRBJ2-7; abundance: .; CDR3nt: TGTGCCACCAGCAGCCACCCAGGACGGGACCGACGCTACGAGCAGTACTTC; CDR3aa: CATSSHPGRDRRYEQYF
d_gene: TRBD1; v_gene: TRBV20-1; j_gene: TRBJ2-3; abundance: many; CDR3nt: TGCAGTGCTGGGGGGACAGGCCGTAAATTAAACACAGATACGCAGTATTTT; CDR3aa: CSAGGTGRKLNTDTQYF
d_gene: .; v_gene: TRBV29-1; j_gene: TRBJ2-7; abundance: many; CDR3nt: TGCAGCCCATCTAGCGAGACCTTCTACGAGCAGTACTTC; CDR3aa: CSPSSETFYEQYF
d_gene: .; v_gene: TRBV5-4; j_gene: TRBJ2-7; abundance: many; CDR3nt: TGTGCCAGCAGCTGGACAGAAAATTCCTACGAGCAGTACTTC; CDR3aa: CASSWTENSYEQYF
d_gene: .; v_gene: TRBV6-1; j_gene: TRBJ1-1; abundance: few; CDR3nt: TGTGCCAGCTACCCAGGGTTCGGGGGGACTGAAGCTTTCTTT; CDR3aa: CASYPGFGGTEAFF
d_gene: .; v_gene: TRBV12-3/TRBV12-4; j_gene: TRBJ1-1; abundance: many; CDR3nt: TGTGCCAGCAGTTTAGGCCCCACTGAAGCTTTCTTT; CDR3aa: CASSLGPTEAFF
d_gene: TRBD2; v_gene: TRBV29-1; j_gene: TRBJ2-1; abundance: .; CDR3nt: TGCAGCGTTGAAGATCCCGGGCGGGGGTCCTACAATGAGCAGTTCTTC; CDR3aa: CSVEDPGRGSYNEQFF
d_gene: .; v_gene: TRBV7-8; j_gene: TRBJ2-7; abundance: once; CDR3nt: TGTGCCAGCAGCTTAGGATCGGTCTACGAGCAGTACTTC; CDR3aa: CASSLGSVYEQYF
d_gene: .; v_gene: TRBV9; j_gene: TRBJ2-5; abundance: .; CDR3nt: TGTGCCAGCAGCGTAGCATTTGGGAAAGAGACCCAGTACTTC; CDR3aa: CASSVAFGKETQYF
d_gene: .; v_gene: TRBV7-6; j_gene: TRBJ2-7; abundance: few; CDR3nt: TGTGCCAGCAGCTCACTCTCTTACGAGCAGTACTTC; CDR3aa: CASSSLSYEQYF
d_gene: .; v_gene: TRBV2; j_gene: TRBJ2-3; abundance: few; CDR3nt: TGTGCCAGCAGTGAACGGGACCCGGCGCAGTATTTT; CDR3aa: CASSERDPAQYF
d_gene: TRBD1; v_gene: TRBV15; j_gene: TRBJ1-5; abundance: .; CDR3nt: TGTGCCACCAGCAGAGCCGGGACAGGCAATCAGCCCCAGCATTTT; CDR3aa: CATSRAGTGNQPQHF
d_gene: .; v_gene: TRBV9; j_gene: TRBJ1-2; abundance: many; CDR3nt: TGTGCCAGCAGCGTAGCTATACGGCCAGAATTGAACTATGGCTACACCTTC; CDR3aa: CASSVAIRPELNYGYTF
d_gene: .; v_gene: TRBV10-3; j_gene: TRBJ1-1; abundance: .; CDR3nt: TGTGCCATCAGTGGCGAGGGGATGAACACTGGAGCCTTCTTT; CDR3aa: CAISGEGMNTGAFF
d_gene: TRBD2; v_gene: TRBV5-1; j_gene: TRBJ2-7; abundance: .; CDR3nt: TGCGCCAGCAGCTTCACTAGCGGGAGTTACGAGCAGTACTTC; CDR3aa: CASSFTSGSYEQYF
d_gene: .; v_gene: TRBV10-3; j_gene: TRBJ1-1; abundance: .; CDR3nt: TGTGCCATCAGTATCGGGCTCCCCGGAGACACTGAGGCTTCCTTT; CDR3aa: CAISIGLPGDTEASF
d_gene: .; v_gene: TRBV12-3/TRBV12-4; j_gene: TRBJ2-7; abundance: many; CDR3nt: TGTGCCAGCAGTCTCCAAAACTACGAGCAGTACTTC; CDR3aa: CASSLQNYEQYF